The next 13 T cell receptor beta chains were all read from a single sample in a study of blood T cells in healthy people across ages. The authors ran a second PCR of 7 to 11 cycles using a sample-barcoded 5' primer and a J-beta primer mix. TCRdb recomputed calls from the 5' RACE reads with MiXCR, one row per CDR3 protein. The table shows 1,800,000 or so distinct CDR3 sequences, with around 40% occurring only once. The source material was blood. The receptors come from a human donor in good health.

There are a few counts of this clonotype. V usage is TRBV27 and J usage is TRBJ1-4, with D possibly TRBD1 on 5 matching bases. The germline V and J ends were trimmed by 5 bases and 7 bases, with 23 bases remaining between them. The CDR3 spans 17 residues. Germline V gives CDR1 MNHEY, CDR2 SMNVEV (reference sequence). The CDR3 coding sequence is TGTGCCAGCAGTCCCCTGCGTCTACGGGACTCAAGTGAAAAACTGTTTTTT. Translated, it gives CASSPLRLRDSSEKLFF.

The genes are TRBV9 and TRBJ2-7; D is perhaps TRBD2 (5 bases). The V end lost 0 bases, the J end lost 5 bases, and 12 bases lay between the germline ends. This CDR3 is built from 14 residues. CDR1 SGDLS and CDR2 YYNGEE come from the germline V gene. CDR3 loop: CASSVGTVGDEQYF. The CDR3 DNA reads TGTGCCAGCAGCGTAGGGACCGTCGGGGACGAGCAGTACTTC.

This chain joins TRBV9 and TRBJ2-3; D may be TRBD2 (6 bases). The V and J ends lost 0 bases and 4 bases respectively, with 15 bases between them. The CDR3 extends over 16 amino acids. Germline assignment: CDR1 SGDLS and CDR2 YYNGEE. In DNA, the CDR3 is TGTGCCAGCAGCGTAGAACTAGCCGTTGGGGCAGATACGCAGTATTTT. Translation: CASSVELAVGADTQYF.

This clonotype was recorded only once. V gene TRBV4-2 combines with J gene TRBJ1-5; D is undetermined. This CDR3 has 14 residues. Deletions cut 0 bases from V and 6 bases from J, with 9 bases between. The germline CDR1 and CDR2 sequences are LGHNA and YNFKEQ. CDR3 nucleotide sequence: TGTGCCAGCAGCCAAGAAGTGGAGGGTCAGCCCCAGCATTTT. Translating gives CASSQEVEGQPQHF.

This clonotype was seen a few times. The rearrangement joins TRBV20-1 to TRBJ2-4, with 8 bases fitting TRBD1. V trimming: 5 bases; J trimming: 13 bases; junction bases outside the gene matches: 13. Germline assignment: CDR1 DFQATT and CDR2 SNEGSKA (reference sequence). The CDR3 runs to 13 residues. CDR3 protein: CSAFRTGSWEQYF. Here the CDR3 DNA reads TGCAGTGCTTTTAGGACAGGGTCGTGGGAGCAGTACTTC.

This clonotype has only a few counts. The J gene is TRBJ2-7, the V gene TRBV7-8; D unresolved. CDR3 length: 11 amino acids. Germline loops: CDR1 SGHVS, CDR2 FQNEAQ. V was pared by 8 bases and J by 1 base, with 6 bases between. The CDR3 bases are TGTGCCAGCGCAAGGTCCTACGAGCAGTACTTC. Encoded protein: CASARSYEQYF.

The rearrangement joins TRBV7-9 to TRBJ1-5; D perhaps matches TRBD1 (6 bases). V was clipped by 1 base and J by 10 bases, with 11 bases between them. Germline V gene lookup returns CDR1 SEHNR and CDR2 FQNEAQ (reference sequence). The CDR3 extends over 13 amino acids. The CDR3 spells CASSLEGDGPQHF. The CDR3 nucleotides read TGTGCCAGCAGCTTAGAGGGGGACGGACCCCAGCATTTT.

The CDR3 protein is CASSTPRLSYEQYF. CDR3 DNA: TGTGCCAGCAGTACACCGAGACTCTCCTACGAGCAGTACTTC. The chain is built from TRBV6-5 and TRBJ2-7; D remains ambiguous. The V and J ends lost 5 bases and 0 bases respectively, with 11 bases between them. Looked up from germline, CDR1 is MNHEY and CDR2 is SVGAGI. There are 14 residues in the CDR3.

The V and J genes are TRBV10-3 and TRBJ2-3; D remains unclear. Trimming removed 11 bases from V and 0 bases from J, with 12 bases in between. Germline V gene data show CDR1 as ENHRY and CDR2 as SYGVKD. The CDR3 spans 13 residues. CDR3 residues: CALSGSSTDTQYF. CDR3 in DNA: TGTGCCCTATCCGGGTCTAGCACAGATACGCAGTATTTT.

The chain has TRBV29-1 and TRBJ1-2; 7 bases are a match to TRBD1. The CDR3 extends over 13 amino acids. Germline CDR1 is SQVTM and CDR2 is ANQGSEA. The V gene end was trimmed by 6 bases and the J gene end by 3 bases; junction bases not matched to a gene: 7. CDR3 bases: TGCAGCGTAGAGGACACAGGGGACTATGGCTACACCTTC. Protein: CSVEDTGDYGYTF.

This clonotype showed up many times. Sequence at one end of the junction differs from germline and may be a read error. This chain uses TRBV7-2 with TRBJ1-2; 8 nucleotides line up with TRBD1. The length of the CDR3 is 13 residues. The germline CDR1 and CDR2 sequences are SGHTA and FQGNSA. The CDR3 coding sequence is TGCGCCAGCAGCTCGGGACAGGATTATGGCTACACCTTC. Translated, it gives CASSSGQDYGYTF. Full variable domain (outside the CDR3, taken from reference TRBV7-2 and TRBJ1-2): GAGVSQSPSNKVTEKGKDVELRCDPISGHTALYWYRQSLGQGLEFLIYFQGNSAPDKSGLPSDRFSAERTGGSVSTLTIQRTQQEDSAVYLCASSSGQDYGYTFGSGTRLTVV.

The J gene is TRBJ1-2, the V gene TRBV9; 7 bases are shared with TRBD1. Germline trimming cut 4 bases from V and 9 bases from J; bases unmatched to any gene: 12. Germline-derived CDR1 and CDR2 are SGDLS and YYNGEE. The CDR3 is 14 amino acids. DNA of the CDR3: TGTGCCAGCAGCACCCTAAACGGACAGGTCAGCTACACCTTC. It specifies CASSTLNGQVSYTF.

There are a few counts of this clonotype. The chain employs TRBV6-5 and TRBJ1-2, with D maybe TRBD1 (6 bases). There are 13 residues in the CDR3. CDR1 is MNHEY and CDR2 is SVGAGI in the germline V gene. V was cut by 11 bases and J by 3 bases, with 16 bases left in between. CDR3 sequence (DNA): TGTGCCGCCTTTCCCAGGGGCCACTATGGCTACACCTTC. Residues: CAAFPRGHYGYTF.